Reported below is one T cell receptor beta chain. Its antigen is currently unknown. The PCR was carried out with 60 Vbeta primers and 13 Jbeta primers. Some clones are missing from TCRdb's copy, which holds only in-frame ones; the method was immunoSEQ multiplex PCR. Its clone listing holds approximately 76,000 clones. This record belongs to a study of cytomegalovirus exposure and HLA in healthy donors. For the study at large: Within an early data release were around 87 million unique TCRs drawn from HLA-typed donors. Study-wide points: Indistinguishable V segments, including TRBV6-2 and TRBV6-3, were excluded. The number of N-insertions in an Asian-associated ancestry cluster was reportedly below the roughly 620-donor mean in a later analysis. An observed cluster of highly shared sequence variants was recorded as a likely sequencing artifact.

The CDR3 spans 11 residues. V was shortened by 7 bases and J by 6 bases, with 9 bases between the two germline ends. Germline values: CDR1 GTSNPN, CDR2 SVGIG (reference sequence). Sample: PBMCs. The clonotype was recovered from a man younger than 35 in good health and CMV-seropositive. The chain links TRBV30 to TRBJ2-2; D not certain. In DNA, the CDR3 is TGTGCCTACCCCCGGGCCGGGGAGCTGTTTTTT. Its translation is CAYPRAGELFF.